The clone carrying this T cell receptor (beta chain) has a count of ten or more. The V gene's germline CDR1 is SQVTM and CDR2 ANQGSEA. J was trimmed by 0 bases and V by 8 bases; bases with no gene match: 5. The CDR3 is 14 amino acids. This specimen belongs to a study of neurological immune-mediated disorders. TCRdb re-analysed the 5' RACE reads in MiXCR, keeping a single row per CDR3 protein. The top ten clones hold approximately 1.5% of a sample with tens of thousands of distinct CDR3 sequences, 3.6% of them seen once. The sequence was collected from a man aged 25 to 45 with multiple sclerosis. The genes are TRBV29-1 and TRBJ2-2, with 8 positions matching TRBD1. Sequenced: PBMCs. CDR3 protein: CSSRTGTNTGELFF. The DNA for the CDR3 is TGCAGCTCTCGGACAGGGACGAACACCGGGGAGCTGTTTTTT.